This is a list of T cell receptor beta chains from one sample in a study of Ad26.COV2.S vaccination and SARS-CoV-2 variants. TCRdb keeps only in-frame clones here, not all; method: immunoSEQ multiplex PCR. Of roughly 350,000 clones detected, less than 90% appear once; the ten largest clones hold roughly a tenth. The sequenced sample was peripheral blood, obtained in a trial of Ad26.COV2.S vaccine versus placebo. All receptors derive from a person between 18 and 65 years old who received the Ad26.COV2.S COVID-19 vaccine or a placebo. Both conserved end residues are part of each CDR3. D genes are given only for firm matches. Expanded clones are given a class, and other clones once, few, many or no size at all.

>TRBV15|TRBD2|once|TRBJ2-1
CATSRGSGDWTYNEQFF
TGTGCCACCAGCAGAGGTAGCGGGGACTGGACCTACAATGAGCAGTTCTTC
>TRBV2|TRBD1|few|TRBJ1-1
CASRTTGSVTEAFF
TGTGCCAGCAGGACGACAGGGTCGGTCACTGAAGCTTTCTTT
>TRBV3-1/TRBV3-2|TRBD2|once|TRBJ2-2
CASSQDTGLAGGRSTGELFF
TGTGCCAGCAGCCAAGATACCGGACTGGCGGGGGGGCGTTCGACCGGGGAGCTGTTTTTT
>TRBV27|-|-|TRBJ2-2
CASKRGTGELFF
TGTGCCAGCAAAAGGGGCACCGGGGAGCTGTTTTTT
>TRBV7-3|TRBD1|-|TRBJ2-7
CASSPTGTGSFEQYF
TGTGCCAGCAGCCCTACCGGGACAGGGTCGTTCGAGCAGTACTTC
>TRBV6-5|TRBD2|-|TRBJ2-7
CASSPSGRSLEQYF
TGTGCCAGCAGTCCTAGCGGGAGGTCCCTCGAGCAGTACTTC
>TRBV30|TRBD1|-|TRBJ2-3
CAWSLQLQGRVGTDTQYF
TGTGCCTGGAGTCTCCAACTACAGGGGCGAGTTGGGACAGATACGCAGTATTTT
>TRBV7-8|TRBD1|-|TRBJ1-2
CASSLEGTGFGYTF
TGTGCCAGCAGCTTAGAAGGGACAGGTTTTGGCTACACCTTC
>TRBV5-4|TRBD2|-|TRBJ2-3
CASSFPSPPGGGRVTDTQYF
TGTGCCAGCAGCTTTCCATCTCCGCCGGGAGGGGGACGGGTCACAGATACGCAGTATTTT
>TRBV19|-|-|TRBJ1-1
CAVGGGVLVNTEAFF
TGTGCCGTTGGAGGGGGGGTGTTGGTGAACACTGAAGCTTTCTTT
>TRBV18|TRBD1|-|TRBJ1-3
CASSPPGQGLGNTIYF
TGTGCCAGCTCACCTCCGGGACAGGGATTGGGAAACACCATATATTTT
>TRBV27|-|-|TRBJ2-3
CASSFGPTWTQYF
TGTGCCAGCAGTTTTGGGCCCACGTGGACGCAGTATTTT
>TRBV18|-|-|TRBJ2-7
CASSPAGQLPSSYEQYF
TGTGCCAGCTCACCAGCAGGACAGCTCCCGAGCTCCTACGAGCAGTACTTC
>TRBV27|-|-|TRBJ1-6
CASSFGTGGPSPLHF
TGTGCCAGCAGTTTTGGGACTGGAGGTCCCTCACCCCTCCACTTT
>TRBV27|TRBD2|-|TRBJ2-5
CASRPSGGHQETQYF
TGTGCCAGCAGACCTAGCGGGGGTCACCAAGAGACCCAGTACTTC
>TRBV28|-|-|TRBJ2-2
CASSFRKEAGELFF
TGTGCCAGCAGTTTCAGGAAAGAGGCCGGGGAGCTGTTTTTT
>TRBV19|TRBD2|-|TRBJ2-1
CASSIVGLATEQFF
TGTGCCAGTAGTATAGTGGGACTAGCTACTGAGCAGTTCTTC
>TRBV4-1|TRBD1|-|TRBJ1-1
CASSQASARGARNTEAFF
TGCGCCAGCAGCCAAGCTTCAGCCAGGGGGGCTCGGAACACTGAAGCTTTCTTT
>TRBV6-1|-|-|TRBJ1-3
CASSEAGGNTIYF
TGTGCCAGCAGTGAAGCTGGTGGAAACACCATATATTTT
>TRBV24-1|-|-|TRBJ2-7
CATSDPERAYEQYF
TGTGCCACCAGTGACCCCGAGCGGGCCTACGAGCAGTACTTC
>TRBV5-1|-|-|TRBJ2-1
CASSFGGLSSYNEQFF
TGCGCCAGCAGCTTCGGCGGGTTGAGCTCCTACAATGAGCAGTTCTTC
>TRBV2|-|-|TRBJ1-5
CASTGGEGNQPQHF
TGTGCCAGCACGGGGGGCGAGGGCAATCAGCCCCAGCATTTT
>TRBV3-1/TRBV3-2|-|-|TRBJ2-3
CASSPHVTGSTDTQYF
TGTGCCAGCAGCCCTCATGTTACAGGGTCCACAGATACGCAGTATTTT
>TRBV4-1|TRBD1|once|TRBJ1-1
CASSPTAGGRTEAFF
TGCGCCAGCAGCCCAACAGCAGGGGGCCGGACTGAAGCTTTCTTT
>TRBV7-2|-|-|TRBJ1-4
CASSLSGATNEKLFF
TGTGCCAGCAGCTTATCGGGGGCAACTAATGAAAAACTGTTTTTT
>TRBV7-2|TRBD2|-|TRBJ2-3
CASSILAGDTDTQYF
TGTGCCAGCAGCATTCTAGCGGGGGACACAGATACGCAGTATTTT
>TRBV7-2|-|-|TRBJ2-2
CAAGADTGELFF
TGTGCGGCGGGGGCTGACACCGGGGAGCTGTTTTTT
>TRBV25-1|-|-|TRBJ2-7
CASREETVMGKQYF
TGTGCCAGCAGGGAGGAGACAGTCATGGGCAAGCAGTACTTC
>TRBV19|-|-|TRBJ2-6
CASSPSDSYSGANVLTF
TGTGCCAGTAGCCCCAGTGACAGCTACTCTGGGGCCAACGTCCTGACTTTC
>TRBV4-1|TRBD1|-|TRBJ2-7
CASSHPLGTGGTYEQYF
TGCGCCAGCAGCCATCCCCTCGGGACAGGGGGAACCTACGAGCAGTACTTC
>TRBV28|-|once|TRBJ1-5
CASTPPELWTDNQPQHF
TGTGCCAGCACCCCCCCCGAGTTATGGACGGACAATCAGCCCCAGCATTTT
>TRBV5-4|TRBD1|-|TRBJ2-3
CASSLQQGASTDTQYF
TGTGCCAGCAGCCTCCAACAGGGGGCAAGCACAGATACGCAGTATTTT